One sample yielded the 10 T cell receptor beta chains listed below, sequenced in a study of blood T cell repertoires in COVID-19. Libraries were prepared by immunoSEQ multiplex PCR; TCRdb keeps only in-frame clonotypes and omits some of them. The top ten hold 8% to 13% of the sample, which has 150,000 to 200,000 clones, roughly 80% seen once. Sequencing used PBMCs or T cells enriched from blood (not recorded which). The receptors were sampled from a man aged 45 to 65 who had recovered from COVID-19.

The chain uses TRBV2 and TRBJ1-2, with D unresolved. Germline V CDR1 and CDR2: SNHLY, FYNNEI. The CDR3 covers 13 residues. Trimming stripped 9 bases from V and 2 bases from J, with 13 bases between. CDR3 nucleotide sequence: TGTGCCAGAGAACAGAAAGTAAACTATGGCTACACCTTC. As protein: CAREQKVNYGYTF.

The gene calls are TRBV29-1 and TRBJ2-1; 12 positions match TRBD1. The CDR3 covers 16 residues. Germline CDR1 and CDR2: SQVTM and ANQGSEA. The V segment lost 7 bases and the J segment 9 bases; nucleotides outside the gene matches: 16. The CDR3 region has the DNA TGCAGCGGTCAGGCAACCACGGGACAGGGGGCAAGTGAGCAGTTCTTC. Protein sequence: CSGQATTGQGASEQFF.

J is TRBJ1-6 and V is TRBV28, with a tentative D call TRBD1 (6 bases). The ends were cut back, 2 bases at V and 7 bases at J, with 18 bases in the middle. The CDR3 contains 17 residues. Germline V gene lookup returns CDR1 MDHEN and CDR2 SYDVKM. The CDR3 DNA is TGTGCCAGCAGTTTACCAGGAGAAATCAGGGGAAATTCACCCCTCCACTTT. As protein: CASSLPGEIRGNSPLHF.

This rearrangement joins TRBV5-4 to TRBJ2-6, with 7 bases lining up with TRBD1. The CDR3 covers 17 residues. Per germline, CDR1 SGHNT and CDR2 YYREEE (reference sequence). The V and J ends lost 3 bases and 1 base, in that order; junction bases with no gene match: 7. The chain's CDR3 is CASSSSKTGSGANVLTF. CDR3 bases: TGTGCCAGCAGCTCGAGCAAGACAGGGTCTGGGGCCAACGTCCTGACTTTC.

The genes are TRBV2 and TRBJ1-6; possible D gene TRBD1, 6 bases. The CDR3 length is 14 residues. Germline CDR1 SNHLY, CDR2 FYNNEI. Trimming stripped 5 bases from V and 9 bases from J, with 14 bases between. The CDR3: CASSQWEGGSPLHF. CDR3 sequence (DNA): TGTGCCAGCAGTCAATGGGAAGGGGGTTCACCCCTCCACTTT. Together with reference TRBV2 and TRBJ1-6, the CDR3 gives the full variable domain: EPEVTQTPSHQVTQMGQEVILRCVPISNHLYFYWYRQILGQKVEFLVSFYNNEISEKSEIFDDQFSVERPDGSNFTLKIRSTKLEDSAMYFCASSQWEGGSPLHFGNGTRLTVT.

The chain couples TRBV5-1 to TRBJ1-5; 10 bases map to TRBD1. J gave up 5 bases and V 4 bases, and 3 bases lay outside the gene matches. The CDR3 contains 14 residues. Germline values: CDR1 SGHRS, CDR2 YFSETQ. The CDR3 sequence: CASSPGTGDQPQHF. The CDR3 region has the DNA TGCGCCAGCAGCCCCGGGACAGGGGATCAGCCCCAGCATTTT.

The V call is TRBV29-1, the J call TRBJ1-1; D gene uncertain. V was pared by 5 bases and J by 4 bases, with 14 bases between. The CDR3 covers 13 residues. Per germline, CDR1 SQVTM and CDR2 ANQGSEA. The DNA of the CDR3 is TGCAGCGTTCGTCGGGGTAGAGGCACTGAAGCTTTCTTT. Translated, it gives CSVRRGRGTEAFF.

The chain couples TRBV18 to TRBJ2-7; TRBD2 might be the D (7 bases). The germline gives CDR1 KGHSH, CDR2 LQKENI. CDR3 length equals 15 residues. V was pared by 4 bases and J by 0 bases, with 13 bases between. The CDR3 sequence: CASSQRDTSSYEQYF. The CDR3 coding sequence is TGTGCCAGCTCACAGCGGGACACGAGCTCCTACGAGCAGTACTTC.

This clone has a handful of counts. Other DNA sequences in this sample translate to the same CDR3. The V call is TRBV6-4, the J call TRBJ2-2, with 8 bases matching TRBD1. J lost 3 bases, V lost 6 bases, and 0 bases had no gene match. The CDR3 loop spans 13 amino acids. The V gene's germline CDR1 is MRHNA and CDR2 SNTAGT. The CDR3 DNA sequence: TGTGCCAGCAGGACAGGGGACACCGGGGAGCTGTTTTTT. Translating it yields CASRTGDTGELFF.

The chain uses TRBV27 and TRBJ1-2, with 7 bases identical to TRBD1. The J segment lost 5 bases and the V segment lost 2 bases, leaving 2 bases of the junction unmatched. Germline V gene data show CDR1 as MNHEY and CDR2 as SMNVEV (reference sequence). This CDR3 contains 13 residues. In nucleotides, the CDR3 is TGTGCCAGCAGTTTAAAACAGGGGTATGGCTACACCTTC. This gives the protein CASSLKQGYGYTF.